The 24 T cell receptor beta chains in this list originate from one sample, sequenced in a study of cytomegalovirus exposure and HLA in healthy donors. The primer mix had 60 Vbeta and 13 Jbeta primers. Only in-frame clones appear in the TCRdb table, and some are missing; sequencing was by immunoSEQ multiplex PCR. Counted here are around 170,000 clones, 77% occurring once; the ten biggest clones make up about 1.5%. Sequenced: PBMCs. The receptors were gathered from a man aged 18 to 30 in good health and CMV-seronegative.

This clone was observed once. The rearrangement links TRBV28 to TRBJ2-7; weak D call: TRBD1 (6 bases). CDR1 and CDR2 (germline): MDHEN, SYDVKM. The CDR3 contains 15 residues. V was pared by 2 bases and J by 3 bases, with 14 bases between. The CDR3 DNA follows: TGTGCCAGCAGTTTACCCTCCGGGACACTCTACGAGCAGTACTTC. This gives the protein CASSLPSGTLYEQYF.

CDR3 loop: CASSKGGEGWSYNEQFF. In nucleotides, the CDR3 is TGTGCCAGCAGTAAAGGAGGGGAGGGGTGGTCCTACAATGAGCAGTTCTTC. V usage is TRBV7-9 and J usage is TRBJ2-1, with 7 bases matching TRBD2. Germline CDR1 reads SEHNR; CDR2 reads FQNEAQ (reference sequence). Trimming cost V 6 bases and J 1 base; bases outside gene matches: 12. The CDR3 has 17 amino acids.

This rearrangement joins TRBV29-1 to TRBJ1-5; D is perhaps TRBD1 (6 bases). The CDR3 runs to 14 residues. CDR1 is SQVTM and CDR2 is ANQGSEA in the germline V gene. Trimming shortened V by 8 bases and J by 0 bases, and 14 bases separated the two germline ends. CDR3 DNA sequence: TGCAGCCCCCGGACAGCGTATAGCAATCAGCCCCAGCATTTT. Protein sequence: CSPRTAYSNQPQHF.

This chain joins TRBV5-5 and TRBJ1-6; 10 positions match TRBD1. Trimming cost V 4 bases and J 9 bases; bases outside gene matches: 10. Germline V gene lookup returns CDR1 SGHKS and CDR2 YYEKEE (reference sequence). There are 16 residues in the CDR3. CDR3 DNA sequence: TGTGCCAGCAGCGTTGATGACAGGGGGCTGCGTTCACCCCTCCACTTT. This sequence encodes CASSVDDRGLRSPLHF.

The chain has TRBV19 and TRBJ1-1; 7 bases fit TRBD1. Losses at the gene ends were 5 bases for V and 4 bases for J; bases not matched to a gene: 16. The CDR3 totals 17 residues. CDR1 is LNHDA, CDR2 SQIVND, per germline (reference sequence). The CDR3 spells CASSPRAATGRRTEAFF. CDR3 coding DNA: TGTGCCAGTAGTCCCCGCGCGGCGACAGGGCGGCGCACTGAAGCTTTCTTT.

This clone was seen repeatedly, ten times or more. V is TRBV28 and J is TRBJ1-4, with 9 bases fitting TRBD1. There are 15 residues in the CDR3. CDR1 and CDR2 (germline): MDHEN, SYDVKM. V gave up 5 bases and J gave up 9 bases; unmatched junction bases: 10. The CDR3: CASSPTGTGNQKLFF. The CDR3 coding sequence is TGTGCCAGCAGTCCAACCGGGACAGGGAACCAAAAACTGTTTTTT.

This clone has a single count. CDR3 protein: CASRRGANYGYTF. The CDR3 nucleotides are TGTGCCTCCAGGAGGGGAGCTAACTATGGCTACACCTTC. J is TRBJ1-2 and V is TRBV6-1, with D perhaps TRBD1 (5 bases). Trimming took 11 bases from V and 0 from J, leaving 13 bases between them. The CDR3 contains 13 residues. CDR1 MNHNS and CDR2 SASEGT come from the germline V gene.

The V call is TRBV4-2, the J call TRBJ1-5; a weak D match, TRBD1 (6 bases). Trimming pared 0 bases from V and 3 bases from J, leaving 12 bases between. Germline V gene lookup returns CDR1 LGHNA and CDR2 YNFKEQ. This CDR3 contains 16 residues. CDR3 sequence (DNA): TGTGCCAGCAGCCAAGATTTCCAGGGGATCAATCAGCCCCAGCATTTT. Its protein product is CASSQDFQGINQPQHF.

The chain joins TRBV9 to TRBJ2-1, with TRBD2 identical over 9 bases. The CDR3 length is 15 residues. Germline CDR1 reads SGDLS; CDR2 reads YYNGEE. J gave up 3 bases and V 4 bases, and 5 bases lay outside the gene matches. The chain's CDR3 is CASSILAGNYNEQFF. CDR3 in DNA: TGTGCCAGCAGCATCCTAGCGGGGAACTACAATGAGCAGTTCTTC.

The chain employs TRBV19 and TRBJ2-7; D not resolved. The CDR3 length is 14 residues. Germline values: CDR1 LNHDA, CDR2 SQIVND (reference sequence). Trimming took 2 bases from V and 0 from J, leaving 8 bases between them. CDR3 amino acids: CASSIQASSYEQYF. CDR3 DNA: TGTGCCAGTAGTATACAGGCCTCCTCCTACGAGCAGTACTTC.

The chain is built from TRBV29-1 and TRBJ1-2; possible D gene TRBD1, 5 bases. Germline values: CDR1 SQVTM, CDR2 ANQGSEA. This CDR3 is built from 12 residues. Trimming stripped 4 bases from V and 6 bases from J, with 12 bases between. CDR3 protein: CSVGARGNGYTF. For the CDR3, the DNA is TGCAGCGTTGGGGCTCGGGGGAATGGCTACACCTTC.

The genes are TRBV6-5 and TRBJ2-3; weak D call: TRBD1 (5 bases). Germline CDR1 reads MNHEY; CDR2 reads SVGAGI. Trimming removed 4 bases from V and 2 bases from J, with 13 bases in between. There are 15 residues in the CDR3. In nucleotides, the CDR3 is TGTGCCAGCAGTTGGGGCAACCTTAACACAGATACGCAGTATTTT. Translating gives CASSWGNLNTDTQYF.

V gene TRBV27 combines with J gene TRBJ1-1; the D gene is possibly TRBD1 (5 bases). This CDR3 region has 15 residues. The germline gives CDR1 MNHEY, CDR2 SMNVEV (reference sequence). V lost 5 bases and J lost 1, with 14 bases in between. The CDR3 DNA reads TGTGCCAGCAGTGGAGGGACGGCGGCGAACACTGAAGCTTTCTTT. Amino acid sequence: CASSGGTAANTEAFF.

The CDR3 nucleotides are TGTGCTAGCTCCGGGACTACTAACACCGGGGAGCTGTTTTTT. Residues: CASSGTTNTGELFF. The chain has TRBV2 and TRBJ2-2; 7 bases are a match to TRBD2. This CDR3 contains 14 residues. CDR1 and CDR2 from the germline V gene are SNHLY and FYNNEI.

The rearrangement uses TRBV7-2 and TRBJ1-5; D is perhaps TRBD1 (6 bases). Looked up from germline, CDR1 is SGHTA and CDR2 is FQGNSA. V dropped 5 bases and J dropped 2 bases, with 13 bases sitting between them. The CDR3 covers 15 residues. CDR3 in DNA: TGTGCCAGCAGCCCTACAGGGTTGGGCAATCAGCCCCAGCATTTT. Its protein product is CASSPTGLGNQPQHF.

The chain has TRBV5-6 and TRBJ1-6, with no clear D. The CDR3 loop spans 15 amino acids. The germline CDR1 and CDR2 sequences are SGHDT and YYEEEE. The V end lost 1 base, the J end lost 4 bases, and 9 bases lay between the germline ends. CDR3 loop: CASSLRGLYNSPLHF. The CDR3 region has the DNA TGTGCCAGCAGCTTGAGAGGCCTGTATAATTCACCCCTCCACTTT.

The chain is built from TRBV14 and TRBJ1-1; 7 nucleotides line up with TRBD1. Per the germline V gene, CDR1 is SGHDN and CDR2 is FVKESK. J gave up 1 base and V 4 bases, and 6 bases lay outside the gene matches. CDR3 length equals 15 residues. The CDR3 here is CASSRLGQKNTEAFF. The CDR3 DNA sequence: TGTGCCAGCAGCCGTTTGGGACAGAAGAACACTGAAGCTTTCTTT.

The CDR3 DNA sequence: TGTGCCAGCAGCCCAACAGGGGGTCTGAACACTGAAGCTTTCTTT. Protein sequence: CASSPTGGLNTEAFF. The chain recombines TRBV5-4 with TRBJ1-1; TRBD1 aligns across 8 bases. The germline V gene encodes CDR1 SGHNT and CDR2 YYREEE (reference sequence). The J segment lost 0 bases and the V segment lost 4 bases, leaving 5 bases of the junction unmatched. The CDR3 extends over 15 amino acids.

This chain connects TRBV15 to TRBJ2-7, with 12 bases lining up with TRBD1. The CDR3 loop spans 17 amino acids. Per the germline V gene, CDR1 is LNHNV and CDR2 is YYDKDF (reference sequence). Trimming at V came to 3 bases and at J to 7 bases, leaving 13 bases not matched to a gene. The CDR3 coding sequence is TGTGCCACCAGCAGGTTGACACCGGGACAGGGGGCTTGGGAGCAGTACTTC. Protein: CATSRLTPGQGAWEQYF.

This chain uses TRBV7-2 with TRBJ1-1, with TRBD1 matching over 7 bases. The CDR3 has 16 residues. In germline, CDR1 is SGHTA, CDR2 FQGNSA. V lost 5 bases and J lost 1; bases outside the gene matches: 10. CDR3 sequence reads: CASSPAQGFANTEAFF. In nucleotides, the CDR3 is TGTGCCAGCAGCCCAGCACAGGGGTTCGCGAACACTGAAGCTTTCTTT.

J is TRBJ1-4 and V is TRBV7-2; the D is unclear. The CDR3 contains 13 residues. V was clipped by 2 bases and J by 8 bases, with 9 bases between them. The germline V gene has CDR1 SGHTA and CDR2 FQGNSA. The CDR3 reads CASSLTWAEKLFF. CDR3 nucleotides: TGTGCCAGCAGCTTAACCTGGGCCGAAAAACTGTTTTTT.

This chain joins TRBV27 and TRBJ1-1; 7 bases map to TRBD1. This CDR3 has 15 residues. The V gene's germline CDR1 is MNHEY and CDR2 SMNVEV (reference sequence). Trimming removed 2 bases from V and 4 bases from J; junction bases left unmatched: 7. This chain's CDR3 is CASSLRRQGGTEAFF. The CDR3 region has the DNA TGTGCCAGCAGTTTAAGGAGGCAGGGGGGCACTGAAGCTTTCTTT.

Worth noting for this clone: Other DNA sequences of this sample code for an identical CDR3. The J gene is TRBJ2-1, the V gene TRBV4-3; 9 nucleotides agree with TRBD1. Per germline, CDR1 LGHNA and CDR2 YSLEER. This CDR3 contains 18 residues. V trimming: 1 base; J trimming: 4 bases; junction bases outside the gene matches: 11. For the CDR3, the DNA is TGCGCCAGCAGCCAAGTGACTGCCAGGGACAGGGCATACAATGAGCAGTTCTTC. This translates into CASSQVTARDRAYNEQFF.

The chain couples TRBV2 to TRBJ2-5, with TRBD1 identical over 7 bases. The assigned J gene may be wrong: the sequence end matches TRBJ2-7 better. CDR3 length equals 15 residues. Germline CDR1 is SNHLY and CDR2 is FYNNEI. CDR3 sequence reads: CASRGQRGGAYEQYF. The CDR3 bases are TGTGCCAGCAGAGGACAAAGAGGGGGCGCCTACGAGCAGTACTTC.